This TCR beta chain originates from a study of identical twins. Study-wide points: For zero-insertion analyses, partial confounding could come from invariant MAIT and iNKT cells.

This clonotype appeared many times. The antigen is undetermined. CDR1 is MNHNS, CDR2 SASEGT, per germline. The CDR3 runs to 13 residues. After removal of 8 bases from V and 1 base from J, the junction contained 2 bases not matched to a gene. cDNA molecules carried unique molecular identifiers, and template switching added a universal primer site. TCRdb re-derived calls from the 5' RACE reads in MiXCR, one entry per CDR3 protein. The sample yields around 670,000 distinct CDR3 sequences, 5.5% to 6.5% seen once. The source is a man younger than 35 in good health. The sample comprised naive T cells sorted from blood. V usage is TRBV6-1 and J usage is TRBJ1-1; 9 positions agree with TRBD1. The CDR3: CASGDRENTEAFF. CDR3 coding DNA: TGTGCCAGCGGGGACAGGGAGAACACTGAAGCTTTCTTT.